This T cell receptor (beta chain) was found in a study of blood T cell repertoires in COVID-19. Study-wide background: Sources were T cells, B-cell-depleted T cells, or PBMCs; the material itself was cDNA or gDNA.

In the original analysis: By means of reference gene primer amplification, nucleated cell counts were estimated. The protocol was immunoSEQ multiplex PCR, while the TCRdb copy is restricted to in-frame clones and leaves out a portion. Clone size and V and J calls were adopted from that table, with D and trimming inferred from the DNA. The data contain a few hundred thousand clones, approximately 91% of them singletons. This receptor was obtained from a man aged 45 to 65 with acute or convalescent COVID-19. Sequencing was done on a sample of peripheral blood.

This CDR3 is CASSHRGNGYTF. As DNA, the CDR3 is TGTGCCAGCAGCCATCGGGGGAATGGCTACACCTTC. The chain employs TRBV3-1 (or the pseudogene TRBV3-2) and TRBJ1-2, with D perhaps matching TRBD1 (5 bases). Germline lookup yields CDR1 LGHDT and CDR2 YNNKEL (reference sequence). With 3 bases removed from V and 6 bases from J, the gap between germline ends came to 8 bases. The CDR3 loop spans 12 amino acids.